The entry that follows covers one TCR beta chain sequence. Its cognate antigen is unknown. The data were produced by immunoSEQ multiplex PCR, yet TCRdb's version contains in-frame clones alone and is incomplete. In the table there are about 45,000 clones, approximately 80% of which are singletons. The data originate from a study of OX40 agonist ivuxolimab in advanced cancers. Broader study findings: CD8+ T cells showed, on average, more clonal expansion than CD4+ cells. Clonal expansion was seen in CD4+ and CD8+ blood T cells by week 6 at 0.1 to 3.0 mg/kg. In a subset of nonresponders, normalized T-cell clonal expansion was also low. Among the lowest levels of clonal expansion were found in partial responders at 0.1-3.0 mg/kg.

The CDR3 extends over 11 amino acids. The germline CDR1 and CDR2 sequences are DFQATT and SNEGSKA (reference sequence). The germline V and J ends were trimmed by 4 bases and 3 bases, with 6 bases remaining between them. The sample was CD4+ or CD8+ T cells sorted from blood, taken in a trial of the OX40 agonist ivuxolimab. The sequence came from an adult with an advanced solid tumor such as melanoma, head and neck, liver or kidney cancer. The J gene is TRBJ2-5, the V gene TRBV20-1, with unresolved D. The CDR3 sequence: CSAKWEETQYF. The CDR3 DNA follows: TGCAGTGCTAAGTGGGAAGAGACCCAGTACTTC.